The 18 T cell receptor beta chains reported below all come from one sample, sequenced in a study of shared clonotypes between healthy human individuals. Assay used: immunoSEQ multiplex PCR; TCRdb lists only in-frame clones, some missing. In the table there are some 1.5 million clones, roughly 96% of which are singletons. The specimen was naive CD4+ T cells sorted from blood. Subset of the sample: CD45RA+ positively selected. The source of these receptors is a man aged 25-45 years in good health.

As to this clone: Other DNA variants within this sample encode the same CDR3. The rearrangement joins TRBV29-1 to TRBJ2-3, with unresolved D. Trimming shortened V by 3 bases and J by 1 base, and 5 bases separated the two germline ends. This CDR3 spans 12 amino acids. The germline CDR1 and CDR2 sequences are SQVTM and ANQGSEA. CDR3 protein: CSVDGGTDTQYF. The DNA of the CDR3 is TGCAGCGTTGATGGAGGCACAGATACGCAGTATTTT.

The chain carries TRBV5-1 and TRBJ2-7; tentatively, D is TRBD1 (6 bases). Per the germline V gene, CDR1 is SGHRS and CDR2 is YFSETQ. Deletions cut 4 bases from V and 4 bases from J, with 18 bases between. The CDR3 consists of 15 residues. The CDR3: CASSQADRGLYEQYF. Written as DNA, the CDR3 is TGCGCCAGCAGCCAAGCGGACAGAGGGCTTTACGAGCAGTACTTC.

The V call is TRBV25-1, the J call TRBJ2-7; D remains ambiguous. V was pared by 0 bases and J by 5 bases, with 2 bases between. The CDR3 is made up of 11 amino acids. Germline V gene sequence: CDR1 MGHDK, CDR2 SYGVNS. The CDR3 region is CASSEYHEQYF. DNA of the CDR3: TGTGCCAGCAGTGAATACCACGAGCAGTACTTC.

This chain links TRBV9 with TRBJ1-1; maybe TRBD1 (6 bases). The length of the CDR3 is 15 residues. CDR1 SGDLS and CDR2 YYNGEE come from the germline V gene. The V end lost 4 bases, the J end lost 7 bases, and 20 bases lay between the germline ends. The CDR3 region is CASSTRGAAGNEAFF. The CDR3 DNA sequence: TGTGCCAGCAGCACGAGGGGGGCGGCAGGGAATGAAGCTTTCTTT.

V gene TRBV7-3 combines with J gene TRBJ2-2; D is unresolved. CDR3 length equals 12 residues. Germline V gene lookup returns CDR1 SGHTA and CDR2 FQGTGA. V lost 4 bases, J lost 8 bases, and 8 bases lay in between. As DNA, the CDR3 is TGTGCCAGCAGCTCCGTCGGTGGGGAGCTGTTTTTT. Residues: CASSSVGGELFF.

V usage is TRBV15 and J usage is TRBJ1-1; 8 nucleotides line up with TRBD1. The CDR3 runs 13 residues. Germline CDR1 reads LNHNV; CDR2 reads YYDKDF (reference sequence). The trim removed 6 bases at V and 5 bases at J, leaving 5 bases unmatched. In DNA, the CDR3 is TGTGCCACCAGGGAGACAGGGGCGACTGAAGCTTTCTTT. Its protein product is CATRETGATEAFF. Full variable domain (outside the CDR3, taken from reference TRBV15 and TRBJ1-1): DAMVIQNPRYQVTQFGKPVTLSCSQTLNHNVMYWYQQKSSQAPKLLFHYYDKDFNNEADTPDNFQSRRPNTSFCFLDIRSPGLGDTAMYLCATRETGATEAFFGQGTRLTVV.

The V call is TRBV7-9, the J call TRBJ1-2; 7 bases match TRBD1. V was pared by 1 base and J by 4 bases, with 6 bases of the junction left unmatched. The CDR3 loop spans 15 amino acids. In germline, CDR1 is SEHNR, CDR2 FQNEAQ (reference sequence). The CDR3 loop reads CASSLVEGAAYGYTF. CDR3 nucleotides: TGTGCCAGCAGCTTAGTGGAGGGGGCGGCCTATGGCTACACCTTC.

This clone showed up just once. The V and J genes are TRBV19 and TRBJ2-7; 10 bases agree with TRBD1. CDR3 size: 13 residues. Germline loops: CDR1 LNHDA, CDR2 SQIVND (reference sequence). The ends lost 7 bases at V and 6 bases at J; junction bases unmatched: 6. The CDR3 region is CASTWGQGTEQYF. In DNA form, the CDR3 reads TGTGCCAGTACCTGGGGACAGGGGACCGAGCAGTACTTC.

This rearrangement joins TRBV19 to TRBJ2-5; TRBD1 matches at 7 bases. Losses at the gene ends were 3 bases for V and 2 bases for J; bases not matched to a gene: 3. Germline V gives CDR1 LNHDA, CDR2 SQIVND (reference sequence). The CDR3 is 14 amino acids. CDR3: CASSIRDSQETQYF. The DNA for the CDR3 is TGTGCCAGTAGTATCCGGGACAGTCAAGAGACCCAGTACTTC.

The V call is TRBV7-2, the J call TRBJ2-7, with D perhaps matching TRBD2 (5 bases). Trimming pared 5 bases from V and 9 bases from J, leaving 17 bases between. The CDR3 has 13 amino acids. Germline V lookup: CDR1 SGHTA, CDR2 FQGNSA. The CDR3 protein is CASSLGPTSGQYF. The DNA for the CDR3 is TGTGCCAGCAGCCTAGGACCTACGAGCGGGCAGTACTTC.

V is TRBV6-5 and J is TRBJ2-7, with 7 nucleotides matching TRBD2. J lost 3 bases, V lost 6 bases, and 8 bases had no gene match. Germline assignment: CDR1 MNHEY and CDR2 SVGAGI. The CDR3 consists of 14 residues. The CDR3 DNA follows: TGTGCCAGCAGCCAACTCTCGGGGGGCTACGAGCAGTACTTC. This codes for CASSQLSGGYEQYF.

The V and J genes are TRBV29-1 and TRBJ1-5; possible D gene TRBD1, 5 bases. The CDR3 is 13 residues long. Trimming stripped 4 bases from V and 4 bases from J, with 11 bases between. Germline CDR1 reads SQVTM; CDR2 reads ANQGSEA. The CDR3 sequence: CSVAVTANQPQHF. The CDR3 nucleotides read TGCAGCGTTGCAGTGACAGCAAATCAGCCCCAGCATTTT.

V is TRBV27 and J is TRBJ2-1, with D uncertain. Germline V gene data show CDR1 as MNHEY and CDR2 as SMNVEV (reference sequence). The V end was cut by 5 bases, the J end by 10 bases, with 21 bases between. CDR3 length: 15 amino acids. The CDR3, as DNA: TGTGCCAGCAGTCAACTCGTTTGGGATGGGGTGGAGCAGTTCTTC. It specifies CASSQLVWDGVEQFF.

J is TRBJ2-6 and V is TRBV18; D is uncertain. The CDR3 runs to 18 residues. With 1 base removed from V and 0 bases from J, the gap between germline ends came to 13 bases. Per the germline V gene, CDR1 is KGHSH and CDR2 is LQKENI. The CDR3 DNA sequence: TGTGCCAGCTCACCACAGGCAGGCTTGGCCTCTGGGGCCAACGTCCTGACTTTC. Translating it yields CASSPQAGLASGANVLTF.

This clone was observed a single time. The chain joins TRBV2 to TRBJ1-4; TRBD1 matches at 9 bases. CDR1 SNHLY and CDR2 FYNNEI come from the germline V gene. V lost 4 bases to trimming and J lost 4 bases; unmatched junction nucleotides: 4. The CDR3 is 15 amino acids. Here the CDR3 reads CASSVQGAVNEKLFF. The CDR3 coding sequence is TGTGCCAGCAGTGTACAGGGGGCCGTTAATGAAAAACTGTTTTTT. The full variable domain, rest sourced from reference TRBV2 and TRBJ1-4, is EPEVTQTPSHQVTQMGQEVILRCVPISNHLYFYWYRQILGQKVEFLVSFYNNEISEKSEIFDDQFSVERPDGSNFTLKIRSTKLEDSAMYFCASSVQGAVNEKLFFGSGTQLSVL.

With respect to this clone: The junction shows a germline mismatch at one end, possibly a read error. This sequence joins TRBV7-2 and TRBJ2-7, with 11 bases that match TRBD2. The CDR3 is 16 amino acids. Germline V gives CDR1 SGHTA, CDR2 FQGNSA. The CDR3 nucleotides are TGTGCCAGCAGCTCGGCTAGACTAGCGGGGCCCTACCAGCAGTACTTC. Amino acid sequence: CASSSARLAGPYQQYF.

The chain combines TRBV28 with TRBJ2-6; D perhaps matches TRBD2 (5 bases). In germline, CDR1 is MDHEN, CDR2 SYDVKM. This CDR3 region has 17 residues. V lost 5 bases, J lost 0 bases, and 14 bases lay in between. The CDR3 loop reads CASSGLSGYSGANVLTF. As DNA, the CDR3 is TGTGCCAGCAGTGGTCTAAGCGGTTACTCTGGGGCCAACGTCCTGACTTTC.

The rearrangement joins TRBV6-6 to TRBJ1-3, with 7 bases matching TRBD1. CDR3 length: 16 residues. Germline assignment: CDR1 MNHNY and CDR2 SVGAGI (reference sequence). The trim removed 7 bases at V and 2 bases at J, leaving 11 bases unmatched. For the CDR3, the DNA is TGTGCCAGCATCCCAGGGGGGCGTATGACTGGAAACACCATATATTTT. As protein: CASIPGGRMTGNTIYF.